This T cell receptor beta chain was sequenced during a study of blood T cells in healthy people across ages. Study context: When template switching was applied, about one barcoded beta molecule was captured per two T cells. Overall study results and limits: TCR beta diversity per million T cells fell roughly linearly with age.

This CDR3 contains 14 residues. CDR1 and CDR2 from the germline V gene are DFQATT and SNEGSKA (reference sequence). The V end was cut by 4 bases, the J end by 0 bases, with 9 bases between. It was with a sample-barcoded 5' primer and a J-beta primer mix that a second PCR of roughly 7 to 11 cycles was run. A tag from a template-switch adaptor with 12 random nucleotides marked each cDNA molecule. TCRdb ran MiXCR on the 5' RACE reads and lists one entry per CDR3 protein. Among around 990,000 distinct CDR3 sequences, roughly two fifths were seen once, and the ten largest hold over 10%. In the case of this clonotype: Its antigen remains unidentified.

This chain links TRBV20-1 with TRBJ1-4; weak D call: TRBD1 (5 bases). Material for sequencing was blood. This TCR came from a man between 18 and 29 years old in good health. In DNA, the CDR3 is TGCAGTGCTATCAAGACAGCAACTAATGAAAAACTGTTTTTT. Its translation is CSAIKTATNEKLFF.